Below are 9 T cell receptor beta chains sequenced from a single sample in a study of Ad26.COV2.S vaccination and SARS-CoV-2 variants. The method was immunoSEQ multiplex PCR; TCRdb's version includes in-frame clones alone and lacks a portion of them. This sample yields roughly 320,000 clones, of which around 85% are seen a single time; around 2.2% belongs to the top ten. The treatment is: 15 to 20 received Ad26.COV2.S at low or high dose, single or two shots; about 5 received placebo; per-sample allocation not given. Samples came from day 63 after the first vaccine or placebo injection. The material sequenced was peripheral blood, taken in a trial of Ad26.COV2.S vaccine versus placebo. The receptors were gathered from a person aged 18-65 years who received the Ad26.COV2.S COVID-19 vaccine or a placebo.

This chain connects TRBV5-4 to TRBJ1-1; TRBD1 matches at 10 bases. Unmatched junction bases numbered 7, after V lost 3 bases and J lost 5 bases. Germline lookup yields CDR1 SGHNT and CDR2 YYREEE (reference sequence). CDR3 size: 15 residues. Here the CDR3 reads CASSSTDRGRTEAFF. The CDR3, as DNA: TGTGCCAGCAGCTCGACCGACAGGGGGCGGACTGAAGCTTTCTTT.

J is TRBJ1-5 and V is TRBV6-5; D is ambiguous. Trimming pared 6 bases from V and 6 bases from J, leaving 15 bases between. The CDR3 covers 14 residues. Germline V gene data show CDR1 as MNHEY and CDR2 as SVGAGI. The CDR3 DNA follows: TGTGCCAGCAGGGATGCAGGCTCCTTTCAGCCCCAGCATTTT. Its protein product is CASRDAGSFQPQHF.

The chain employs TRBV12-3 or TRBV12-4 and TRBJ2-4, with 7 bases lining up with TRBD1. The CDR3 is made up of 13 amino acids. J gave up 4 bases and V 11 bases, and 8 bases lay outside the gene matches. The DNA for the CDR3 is TGTGCCGTTCGTCCGGGACAGAAAAACATTCAGTACTTC. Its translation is CAVRPGQKNIQYF.

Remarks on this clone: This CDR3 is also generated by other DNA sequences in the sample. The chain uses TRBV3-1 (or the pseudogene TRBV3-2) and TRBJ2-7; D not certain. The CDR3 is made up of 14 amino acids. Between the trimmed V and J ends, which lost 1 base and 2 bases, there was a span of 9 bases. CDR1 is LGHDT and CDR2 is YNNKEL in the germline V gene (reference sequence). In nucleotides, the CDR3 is TGTGCCAGCAGCCAAGGACGGAGCCCCTACGAGCAGTACTTC. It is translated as CASSQGRSPYEQYF.

The CDR3 loop is CASGQRTSGRVSDTQYF. The DNA of the CDR3 is TGTGCCAGCGGGCAGCGGACTAGCGGGAGGGTCTCAGATACGCAGTATTTT. The chain employs TRBV7-8 and TRBJ2-3, with 15 bases aligning to TRBD2. Germline V gives CDR1 SGHVS, CDR2 FQNEAQ. V shed 8 bases, J shed 4 bases, and the junction held 10 bases outside the gene matches. The CDR3 consists of 17 residues. Combining the CDR3 with reference TRBV7-8 and TRBJ2-3 gives the whole variable domain GAGVSQSPRYKVAKRGQDVALRCDPISGHVSLFWYQQALGQGPEFLTYFQNEAQLDKSGLPSDRFFAERPEGSVSTLKIQRTQQEDSAVYLCASGQRTSGRVSDTQYFGPGTRLTVL.

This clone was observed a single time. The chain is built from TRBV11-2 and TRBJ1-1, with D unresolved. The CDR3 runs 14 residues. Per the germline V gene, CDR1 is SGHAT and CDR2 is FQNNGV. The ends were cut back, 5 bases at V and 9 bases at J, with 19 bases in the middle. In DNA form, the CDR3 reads TGTGCCAGCAGCCCTCCGGCCGGCAAAAGGAAAGCTTTCTTT. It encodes CASSPPAGKRKAFF.

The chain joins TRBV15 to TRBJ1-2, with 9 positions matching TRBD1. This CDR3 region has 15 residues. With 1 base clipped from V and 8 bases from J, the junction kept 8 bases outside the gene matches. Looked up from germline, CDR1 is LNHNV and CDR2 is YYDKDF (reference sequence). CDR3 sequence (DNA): TGTGCCACCAGCAGAGGGGACAGGGAATTAGGGGGCTACACCTTC. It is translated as CATSRGDRELGGYTF.

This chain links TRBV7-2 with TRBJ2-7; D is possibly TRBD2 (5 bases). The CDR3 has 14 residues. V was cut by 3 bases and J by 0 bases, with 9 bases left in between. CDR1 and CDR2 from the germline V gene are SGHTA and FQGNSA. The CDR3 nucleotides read TGTGCCAGCAGCTTGCGAGACTACTCCTACGAGCAGTACTTC. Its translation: CASSLRDYSYEQYF.

The CDR3 reads CASSPAHGWGTDTQYF. The DNA for the CDR3 is TGCGCCAGCAGCCCGGCTCACGGGTGGGGCACAGATACGCAGTATTTT. This chain joins TRBV4-1 and TRBJ2-3; D not certain. The V gene lost 4 bases and the J gene lost 1 base, with 15 bases spanning the gap. Germline assignment: CDR1 MGHRA and CDR2 YSYEKL. The CDR3 is 16 amino acids.